The 17 T cell receptor beta chains given below trace back to one sample, sequenced in a study of OX40 agonist ivuxolimab in advanced cancers. The table came from immunoSEQ multiplex PCR; TCRdb's copy has only in-frame clones and leaves some out. The data show approximately 69,000 clones, with over 80% seen just once and almost 6% held by the top ten. The sample was CD4+ or CD8+ T cells sorted from blood, taken in a trial of the OX40 agonist ivuxolimab. Receptor source: an adult with an advanced solid tumor such as melanoma, head and neck, liver or kidney cancer.

This clone has only one observation. An end of the junction does not agree with germline; a read error may underlie this. The chain couples TRBV5-5 to TRBJ2-7, with D possibly matching TRBD2 (5 bases). The CDR3 is 13 amino acids. Germline V gene lookup returns CDR1 SGHKS and CDR2 YYEKEE (reference sequence). The CDR3 protein is CASSQEAEYEQYF. In DNA, the CDR3 is TGCGCCAGCAGCCAAGAAGCGGAGTACGAGCAGTACTTC.

This rearrangement joins TRBV28 to TRBJ1-5; D unresolved. Trimming took off 6 bases at V and 6 bases at J, with 18 bases between the two ends. This CDR3 has 15 amino acids. Germline V lookup: CDR1 MDHEN, CDR2 SYDVKM. The CDR3 DNA is TGTGCCAGCAGCAACACCCCCGGGATAGCTCAGCCCCAGCATTTT. This codes for CASSNTPGIAQPQHF.

This clone was counted a few times. The chain is built from TRBV7-6 and TRBJ1-6; D unresolved. Germline CDR1 reads SGHVS; CDR2 reads FNYEAQ. The CDR3 loop spans 17 amino acids. Trimming left V 2 bases short and J 7 bases short, with 18 bases between. The CDR3 region is CASSLSPARVRNSPLHF. The DNA for the CDR3 is TGTGCCAGCAGCTTAAGTCCTGCAAGGGTTCGAAATTCACCCCTCCACTTT. Complete variable domain (other parts from reference TRBV7-6 and TRBJ1-6): GAGVSQSPRYKVTKRGQDVALRCDPISGHVSLYWYRQALGQGPEFLTYFNYEAQQDKSGLPNDRFSAERPEGSISTLTIQRTEQRDSAMYRCASSLSPARVRNSPLHFGNGTRLTVT.

The chain joins TRBV5-1 to TRBJ1-1, with D perhaps TRBD1 (6 bases). The germline V and J ends were trimmed by 4 bases and 3 bases, with 13 bases remaining between them. The CDR3 is 14 residues long. The germline gives CDR1 SGHRS, CDR2 YFSETQ. CDR3 residues: CASSTTGRDTEAFF. As DNA, the CDR3 is TGCGCCAGCAGCACCACAGGGAGGGACACTGAAGCTTTCTTT.

This chain links TRBV7-2 with TRBJ2-3; TRBD2 matches 7 bases. This CDR3 is 15 amino acids long. V shed 2 bases and J 4 bases; nucleotides not matched to a gene: 6. CDR1 and CDR2 (germline): SGHTA, FQGNSA. The CDR3 sequence is CASSLTSVTSDTQYF. The CDR3 DNA is TGTGCCAGCAGCTTAACTAGCGTCACATCAGATACGCAGTATTTT.

This sequence joins TRBV13 and TRBJ2-2; TRBD1 is a possible D gene (6 bases). Trimming stripped 0 bases from V and 6 bases from J, with 14 bases between. Germline CDR1 is PRHDT and CDR2 is FYEKMQ (reference sequence). There are 16 residues in the CDR3. CDR3 sequence reads: CASSLGLQGSSGELFF. CDR3 in DNA: TGTGCCAGCAGCTTAGGCCTACAGGGTAGTTCCGGGGAGCTGTTTTTT. The whole variable domain, remainder taken from reference TRBV13 and TRBJ2-2, is AAGVIQSPRHLIKEKRETATLKCYPIPRHDTVYWYQQGPGQDPQFLISFYEKMQSDKGSIPDRFSAQQFSDYHSELNMSSLELGDSALYFCASSLGLQGSSGELFFGEGSRLTVL.

Only one count was recorded for this clone. The chain has TRBV5-1 and TRBJ1-4; possible D gene TRBD1, 5 bases. This CDR3 contains 15 residues. The germline CDR1 and CDR2 sequences are SGHRS and YFSETQ. The ends were cut back, 5 bases at V and 11 bases at J, with 22 bases in the middle. Here the CDR3 DNA reads TGCGCCAGCAGAAATAGTTCCGGGGCTGTGGGGAAACTGTTTTTT. Translation gives CASRNSSGAVGKLFF.

This clone was seen only once. The sample carries other DNA sequences with the same CDR3. V gene TRBV7-2 combines with J gene TRBJ2-1; D possibly corresponds to TRBD1 (5 bases). V lost 1 base, J lost 8 bases, and 6 bases lay in between. Germline CDR1 SGHTA, CDR2 FQGNSA. The CDR3 contains 12 residues. This CDR3 reads CASSLGGHEQFF. The CDR3 DNA reads TGTGCCAGCAGCTTAGGGGGCCATGAGCAGTTCTTC.

To note about this clone: Additional DNA sequences in this sample encode the identical CDR3. The genes are TRBV29-1 and TRBJ1-3; D is possibly TRBD1 (6 bases). Germline-derived CDR1 and CDR2 are SQVTM and ANQGSEA. With 6 bases removed from V and 4 bases from J, the gap between germline ends came to 10 bases. This CDR3 has 12 amino acids. The CDR3 DNA reads TGCAGCGTAAGGGGACAAGGAAACACCATATATTTT. Translating gives CSVRGQGNTIYF.

The V gene is TRBV6-4, the J gene TRBJ2-3; possibly TRBD1 for D (6 bases). Germline V CDR1 and CDR2: MRHNA, SNTAGT. CDR3 length: 12 residues. Trimming removed 6 bases from V and 9 bases from J, with 13 bases in between. The CDR3 DNA follows: TGTGCCAGCAGGTCGACAGGAGACACGCAGTATTTT. This translates into CASRSTGDTQYF.

The chain links TRBV2 to TRBJ1-2, with D perhaps TRBD1 (6 bases). There are 16 residues in the CDR3. Germline V gives CDR1 SNHLY, CDR2 FYNNEI. V lost 1 base and J 8 bases, leaving 20 bases between the germline ends. CDR3 protein: CASSEERAGAGRGYTF. The CDR3 DNA is TGTGCCAGCAGTGAAGAGAGGGCAGGGGCAGGCCGGGGCTACACCTTC.

The chain recombines TRBV5-6 with TRBJ2-3; TRBD2 matches 16 bases. CDR3 size: 19 residues. V shed 0 bases, J shed 8 bases, and the junction held 12 bases outside the gene matches. Germline CDR1 SGHDT, CDR2 YYEEEE. The CDR3 coding sequence is TGTGCCAGCAGCTTGGAGGGACTAGCGGGGGGGCGCAGGAGTGGTACGCAGTATTTT. This encodes CASSLEGLAGGRRSGTQYF.

CDR3 residues: CASSIERGNQPQHF. The DNA of the CDR3 is TGTGCCAGTAGTATCGAAAGGGGCAATCAGCCCCAGCATTTT. The rearrangement links TRBV19 to TRBJ1-5; D unclear. Germline CDR1 reads LNHDA; CDR2 reads SQIVND (reference sequence). The CDR3 spans 14 residues. V was shortened by 3 bases and J by 2 bases, with 8 bases between the two germline ends. Based on the CDR3 plus reference TRBV19 and TRBJ1-5, the full variable domain is DGGITQSPKYLFRKEGQNVTLSCEQNLNHDAMYWYRQDPGQGLRLIYYSQIVNDFQKGDIAEGYSVSREKKESFPLTVTSAQKNPTAFYLCASSIERGNQPQHFGDGTRLSIL.

The rearrangement joins TRBV2 to TRBJ1-6; maybe TRBD1 (6 bases). The V gene's germline CDR1 is SNHLY and CDR2 FYNNEI. The CDR3 consists of 16 residues. The ends were cut back, 6 bases at V and 10 bases at J, with 22 bases in the middle. CDR3 residues: CASSGQGRSTGSPLHF. For the CDR3, the DNA is TGTGCCAGCAGCGGTCAGGGGAGGTCGACAGGATCACCCCTCCACTTT.

J is TRBJ2-5 and V is TRBV5-1, with a weak D call TRBD1 (5 bases). Germline V lookup: CDR1 SGHRS, CDR2 YFSETQ. Trimming cost V 4 bases and J 5 bases, with 15 bases left between them. The CDR3 is made up of 14 amino acids. CDR3 loop: CASSDRTGAETQYF. In DNA form, the CDR3 reads TGCGCCAGCAGCGACAGAACGGGTGCGGAGACCCAGTACTTC. Full variable domain (missing parts from reference TRBV5-1 and TRBJ2-5): KAGVTQTPRYLIKTRGQQVTLSCSPISGHRSVSWYQQTPGQGLQFLFEYFSETQRNKGNFPGRFSGRQFSNSRSEMNVSTLELGDSALYLCASSDRTGAETQYFGPGTRLLVL.

V and J are TRBV15 and TRBJ1-3; no clear D gene. V was pared by 0 bases and J by 0 bases, with 12 bases between. The CDR3 has 17 amino acids. CDR1 is LNHNV, CDR2 YYDKDF, per germline (reference sequence). For the CDR3, the DNA is TGTGCCACCAGCAGAGAGTTAGGTCCGCGCTCTGGAAACACCATATATTTT. It codes for CATSRELGPRSGNTIYF.

DNA for the CDR3: TGTGCCAGCAGTTTATGGGCCCCCGGGCCATACGAGCAGTACTTC. It codes for CASSLWAPGPYEQYF. This chain links TRBV27 with TRBJ2-7; D is ambiguous. Between the trimmed V and J ends, which lost 1 base and 4 bases, there was a span of 14 bases. Germline V gene sequence: CDR1 MNHEY, CDR2 SMNVEV (reference sequence). The CDR3 runs to 15 residues.